This passage covers 27 T cell receptor beta chains from one sample sequenced in a study of control samples from healthy donors and cancer patients. Sequenced by immunoSEQ multiplex PCR; TCRdb stores in-frame clones only, minus some. Altogether fewer than 100,000 clones are present, around nine tenths being singletons, with the ten largest covering 4.5% to 6%. Sequencing was done on a sample of blood. The receptors were gathered from a woman between 45 and 60 years old in good health.

The gene calls are TRBV5-1 and TRBJ1-6; 8 nucleotides line up with TRBD1. V shed 4 bases, J shed 9 bases, and the junction held 9 bases outside the gene matches. CDR3 size: 15 residues. Germline V CDR1 and CDR2: SGHRS, YFSETQ. The CDR3 DNA is TGCGCCAGCAGCCTATCTGGACAGGGACGTTCACCCCTCCACTTT. Translating it yields CASSLSGQGRSPLHF.

This clone appeared once. This chain joins TRBV12-5 and TRBJ2-3; tentative D call: TRBD1 (6 bases). There are 14 residues in the CDR3. V was trimmed by 5 bases and J by 5 bases, leaving 14 bases between them. The germline V gene encodes CDR1 LGHNT and CDR2 FRNRAP. CDR3 nucleotides: TGTGCTAGTGGTCTACAGGGTGGTAAAGATACGCAGTATTTT. Amino acid sequence: CASGLQGGKDTQYF.

The chain joins TRBV6-5 to TRBJ1-1; 7 bases map to TRBD1. The V gene end was trimmed by 2 bases and the J gene end by 0 bases; junction bases not matched to a gene: 3. The CDR3 is 15 residues long. CDR1 and CDR2 from the germline V gene are MNHEY and SVGAGI. The CDR3 reads CASSYRGQLNTEAFF. DNA for the CDR3: TGTGCCAGCAGTTACCGGGGACAGTTGAACACTGAAGCTTTCTTT.

The chain recombines TRBV7-9 with TRBJ2-7, with 12 bases identical to TRBD2. Germline V gene sequence: CDR1 SEHNR, CDR2 FQNEAQ (reference sequence). J was trimmed by 4 bases and V by 8 bases; bases with no gene match: 3. CDR3 length: 13 amino acids. CDR3 in DNA: TGTGCCAGCTCTAGCGGGGGGGCTTACGAGCAGTACTTC. Its protein product is CASSSGGAYEQYF.

The chain joins TRBV2 to TRBJ2-7, with 7 bases that match TRBD1. This CDR3 comprises 13 residues. Trimming took 6 bases from V and 6 from J; bases not matched to a gene: 8. Per the germline V gene, CDR1 is SNHLY and CDR2 is FYNNEI. The CDR3 coding sequence is TGTGCCAGCAGCCCGACAGGGTATAGCGAGCAGTACTTC. Translation gives CASSPTGYSEQYF.

The gene calls are TRBV2 and TRBJ1-5, with TRBD1 identical over 7 bases. The junction had 6 bases not matched to a gene; V was cut back by 6 bases and J by 4 bases. This CDR3 comprises 14 residues. Germline V gene data show CDR1 as SNHLY and CDR2 as FYNNEI. CDR3 sequence (DNA): TGTGCCAGCAGGGATGACAGGGTAAATCAGCCCCAGCATTTT. This gives the protein CASRDDRVNQPQHF.

The chain joins TRBV5-4 to TRBJ2-7; tentative D call: TRBD2 (5 bases). Deletions cut 3 bases from V and 7 bases from J, with 20 bases between. Germline loops: CDR1 SGHNT, CDR2 YYREEE (reference sequence). CDR3 length: 15 amino acids. The CDR3 DNA is TGTGCCAGCAGCTGGGCGTCGAGCGGCCCGGGGGAGCAGTACTTC. It codes for CASSWASSGPGEQYF.

The V call is TRBV19, the J call TRBJ1-1; D is perhaps TRBD1 (5 bases). Germline CDR1 is LNHDA and CDR2 is SQIVND (reference sequence). With 4 bases removed from V and 1 base from J, the gap between germline ends came to 10 bases. There are 14 residues in the CDR3. The CDR3 coding sequence is TGTGCCAGTAGTACTGGACAACGGAACACTGAAGCTTTCTTT. Protein product: CASSTGQRNTEAFF.

The count of this clone is one. The chain is built from TRBV29-1 and TRBJ2-3; 8 positions agree with TRBD1. This CDR3 contains 13 residues. Germline loops: CDR1 SQVTM, CDR2 ANQGSEA. The trim removed 5 bases at V and 4 bases at J, leaving 5 bases unmatched. This CDR3 reads CSVRRGQADTQYF. CDR3 nucleotides: TGCAGCGTTCGCAGGGGGCAAGCAGATACGCAGTATTTT.

The rearrangement links TRBV2 to TRBJ2-7; no reliable D call. This CDR3 has 13 residues. Germline V gives CDR1 SNHLY, CDR2 FYNNEI. Deletions cut 4 bases from V and 3 bases from J, with 10 bases between. The CDR3: CASSVGDIYEQYF. CDR3 DNA: TGTGCCAGCAGTGTAGGAGACATCTACGAGCAGTACTTC.

The V gene is TRBV7-2, the J gene TRBJ2-7; a weak D match, TRBD1 (5 bases). The CDR3 spans 14 residues. With 1 base removed from V and 0 bases from J, the gap between germline ends came to 7 bases. Germline CDR1 reads SGHTA; CDR2 reads FQGNSA. The CDR3, as DNA: TGTGCCAGCAGCTTAGACAGGAGCTCCTACGAGCAGTACTTC. Translated, it gives CASSLDRSSYEQYF.

This chain uses TRBV2 with TRBJ1-1; 7 bases align to TRBD1. The CDR3 runs 17 residues. V lost 6 bases to trimming and J lost 4 bases; unmatched junction nucleotides: 17. Germline V CDR1 and CDR2: SNHLY, FYNNEI. CDR3 amino acids: CASSPRATTGVTTEAFF. For the CDR3, the DNA is TGTGCCAGCAGCCCCAGAGCAACCACAGGGGTTACCACTGAAGCTTTCTTT. Full variable domain (outside the CDR3, taken from reference TRBV2 and TRBJ1-1): EPEVTQTPSHQVTQMGQEVILRCVPISNHLYFYWYRQILGQKVEFLVSFYNNEISEKSEIFDDQFSVERPDGSNFTLKIRSTKLEDSAMYFCASSPRATTGVTTEAFFGQGTRLTVV.

The rearrangement links TRBV30 to TRBJ2-3; the match to TRBD2 covers 8 bases. CDR3 length equals 14 residues. Germline CDR1 is GTSNPN and CDR2 is SVGIG (reference sequence). With 1 base clipped from V and 2 bases from J, the junction kept 2 bases outside the gene matches. In nucleotides, the CDR3 is TGTGCCTGGAGTGGCGGGGGGCTCACAGATACGCAGTATTTT. It yields the protein CAWSGGGLTDTQYF.

The chain combines TRBV12-5 with TRBJ2-1; D unresolved. Trimming took 2 bases from V and 0 from J, leaving 14 bases between them. CDR1 LGHNT and CDR2 FRNRAP come from the germline V gene. This CDR3 comprises 17 residues. The CDR3 here is CASGLPYDGSSYNEQFF. CDR3 bases: TGTGCTAGTGGTTTGCCATATGACGGAAGCTCCTACAATGAGCAGTTCTTC.

The chain joins TRBV6-2 or TRBV6-3 to TRBJ1-1, with D perhaps matching TRBD1 (5 bases). The CDR3 has 15 residues. Trimming removed 6 bases at V and 2 bases at J, with 16 bases between. Looked up from germline, CDR1 is MNHEY and CDR2 is SVGEGT. The CDR3 bases are TGTGCCAGCAGCACTTTTCTCGGGGGAAACACTGAAGCTTTCTTT. Encoded protein: CASSTFLGGNTEAFF.

The chain combines TRBV7-2 with TRBJ2-1, with TRBD2 matching 11 bases. This CDR3 spans 18 amino acids. V gave up 1 base and J gave up 0 bases; unmatched junction bases: 5. Looked up from germline, CDR1 is SGHTA and CDR2 is FQGNSA. DNA for the CDR3: TGTGCCAGCAGCTTAGAGGTTAGCGGGGGGGTCTCCTACAATGAGCAGTTCTTC. Protein: CASSLEVSGGVSYNEQFF. Full variable domain (outside the CDR3, taken from reference TRBV7-2 and TRBJ2-1): GAGVSQSPSNKVTEKGKDVELRCDPISGHTALYWYRQSLGQGLEFLIYFQGNSAPDKSGLPSDRFSAERTGGSVSTLTIQRTQQEDSAVYLCASSLEVSGGVSYNEQFFGPGTRLTVL.

This clone is a singleton in its sample. V and J are TRBV30 and TRBJ1-4, with D possibly matching TRBD1 (6 bases). The V end was cut by 4 bases, the J end by 7 bases, with 10 bases between. The CDR3 loop spans 12 amino acids. Germline lookup yields CDR1 GTSNPN and CDR2 SVGIG (reference sequence). As DNA, the CDR3 is TGTGCCTGGAACAGGGATGGTGAAAAACTGTTTTTT. Residues: CAWNRDGEKLFF.

J is TRBJ1-5 and V is TRBV28, with 11 bases identical to TRBD1. The germline V gene has CDR1 MDHEN and CDR2 SYDVKM. After removal of 6 bases from V and 4 bases from J, the junction contained 8 bases not matched to a gene. The CDR3 runs to 16 residues. The CDR3 loop is CASRPWTGGINQPQHF. CDR3 coding DNA: TGTGCCAGCAGGCCCTGGACAGGGGGCATTAATCAGCCCCAGCATTTT.

This clone was recorded once. The chain carries TRBV10-3 and TRBJ1-1; D ambiguous. The CDR3 extends over 13 amino acids. Germline V CDR1 and CDR2: ENHRY, SYGVKD. The V gene lost 1 base and the J gene lost 1 base, with 4 bases spanning the gap. The CDR3 DNA is TGTGCCATCAGTGAGTATGAGAACACTGAAGCTTTCTTT. This codes for CAISEYENTEAFF.

The rearrangement uses TRBV5-4 and TRBJ1-2, with a tentative D call TRBD1 (5 bases). The V and J ends lost 2 bases and 2 bases respectively, with 10 bases between them. The CDR3 loop spans 14 amino acids. Germline V gene lookup returns CDR1 SGHNT and CDR2 YYREEE (reference sequence). The CDR3 nucleotides are TGTGCCAGCAGCTTTAGGTCAGGGAACTATGGCTACACCTTC. It yields the protein CASSFRSGNYGYTF.

The chain couples TRBV10-3 to TRBJ2-7; D is undetermined. CDR3 length: 14 residues. CDR1 and CDR2 from the germline V gene are ENHRY and SYGVKD. The germline V and J ends were trimmed by 6 bases and 0 bases, with 12 bases remaining between them. The CDR3 DNA follows: TGTGCCATCAGCCTGGATATTAGCTCCTACGAGCAGTACTTC. Protein product: CAISLDISSYEQYF.

This chain links TRBV10-3 with TRBJ1-6; no reliable D call. V shed 3 bases and J shed 8 bases, with 5 bases lying between them. Germline lookup yields CDR1 ENHRY and CDR2 SYGVKD. The CDR3 covers 12 residues. As DNA, the CDR3 is TGTGCCATCAGTGACCCGGATTCACCCCTCCACTTT. This sequence encodes CAISDPDSPLHF.

The table lists this clone with a count of one. The CDR3: CASSFQGGAETQYF. The CDR3 DNA is TGTGCCAGCAGCTTTCAGGGAGGAGCAGAGACCCAGTACTTC. V and J are TRBV7-9 and TRBJ2-5, with D possibly TRBD2 on 6 matching bases. There are 14 residues in the CDR3. Germline V gene lookup returns CDR1 SEHNR and CDR2 FQNEAQ (reference sequence). Trimming shortened V by 3 bases and J by 4 bases, and 12 bases separated the two germline ends.

The rearrangement joins TRBV13 to TRBJ2-7; 8 bases fit TRBD2. V lost 2 bases and J lost 3; bases outside the gene matches: 9. Germline assignment: CDR1 PRHDT and CDR2 FYEKMQ (reference sequence). The CDR3 is made up of 16 amino acids. CDR3 residues: CASSLRATGGYYEQYF. For the CDR3, the DNA is TGTGCCAGCAGCTTAAGGGCGACGGGGGGGTACTACGAGCAGTACTTC.

This chain joins TRBV5-4 and TRBJ2-2; D is ambiguous. Between the trimmed V and J ends, which lost 1 base and 4 bases, there was a span of 8 bases. Germline V gene data show CDR1 as SGHNT and CDR2 as YYREEE (reference sequence). The CDR3 is 14 residues long. The CDR3 sequence is CASSLIAVTGELFF. The CDR3, as DNA: TGTGCCAGCAGCTTGATCGCTGTCACCGGGGAGCTGTTTTTT.

CDR3 in DNA: TGTGCCAGCAGCCCGAAGGGGGCCTTAAACACCGGGGAGCTGTTTTTT. It is translated as CASSPKGALNTGELFF. V and J are TRBV14 and TRBJ2-2; 7 bases match TRBD1. The V gene's germline CDR1 is SGHDN and CDR2 FVKESK. This CDR3 spans 16 amino acids. J lost 2 bases, V lost 4 bases, and 7 bases had no gene match. Full variable domain (rest looked up from reference TRBV14 and TRBJ2-2): EAGVTQFPSHSVIEKGQTVTLRCDPISGHDNLYWYRRVMGKEIKFLLHFVKESKQDESGMPNNRFLAERTGGTYSTLKVQPAELEDSGVYFCASSPKGALNTGELFFGEGSRLTVL.

This sequence joins TRBV20-1 and TRBJ2-3; no definite D call. This CDR3 comprises 11 residues. Between the trimmed V and J ends, which lost 5 bases and 6 bases, there was a span of 9 bases. Per the germline V gene, CDR1 is DFQATT and CDR2 is SNEGSKA (reference sequence). The CDR3 region is CSAPGWDTQYF. In DNA form, the CDR3 reads TGCAGTGCTCCTGGGTGGGATACGCAGTATTTT.